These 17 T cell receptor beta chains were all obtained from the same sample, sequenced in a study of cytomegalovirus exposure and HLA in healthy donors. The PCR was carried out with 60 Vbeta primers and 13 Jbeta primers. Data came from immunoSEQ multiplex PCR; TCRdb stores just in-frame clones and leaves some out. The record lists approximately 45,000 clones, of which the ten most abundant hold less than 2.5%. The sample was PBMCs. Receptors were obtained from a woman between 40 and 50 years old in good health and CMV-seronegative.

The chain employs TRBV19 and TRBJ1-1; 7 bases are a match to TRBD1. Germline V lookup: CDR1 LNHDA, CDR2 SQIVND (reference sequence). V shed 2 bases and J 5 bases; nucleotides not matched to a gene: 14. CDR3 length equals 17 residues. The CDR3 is CASSISRGIRKGTEAFF. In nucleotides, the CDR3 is TGTGCCAGTAGTATAAGCAGGGGGATAAGAAAAGGTACTGAAGCTTTCTTT.

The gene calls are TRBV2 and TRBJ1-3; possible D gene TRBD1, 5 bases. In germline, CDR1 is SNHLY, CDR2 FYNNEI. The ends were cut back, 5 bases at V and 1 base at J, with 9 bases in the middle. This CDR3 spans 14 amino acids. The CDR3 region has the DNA TGTGCCAGCAGTCCAGGACATTCTGGAAACACCATATATTTT. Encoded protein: CASSPGHSGNTIYF.

For the CDR3, the DNA is TGCAGCGCTAAAGGGAGAGGTGGTGAAAAACTGTTTTTT. The encoded protein is CSAKGRGGEKLFF. The gene calls are TRBV29-1 and TRBJ1-4; D remains ambiguous. Trimming removed 7 bases at V and 7 bases at J, with 16 bases between. Germline assignment: CDR1 SQVTM and CDR2 ANQGSEA. The CDR3 extends over 13 amino acids.

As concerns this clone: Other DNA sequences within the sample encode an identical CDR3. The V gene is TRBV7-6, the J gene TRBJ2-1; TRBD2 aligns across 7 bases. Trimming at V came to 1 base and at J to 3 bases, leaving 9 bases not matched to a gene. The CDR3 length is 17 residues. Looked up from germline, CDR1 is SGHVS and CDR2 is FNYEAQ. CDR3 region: CASSLVTSAEIYNEQFF. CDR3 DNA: TGTGCCAGCAGCTTAGTCACTAGCGCCGAGATCTACAATGAGCAGTTCTTC.

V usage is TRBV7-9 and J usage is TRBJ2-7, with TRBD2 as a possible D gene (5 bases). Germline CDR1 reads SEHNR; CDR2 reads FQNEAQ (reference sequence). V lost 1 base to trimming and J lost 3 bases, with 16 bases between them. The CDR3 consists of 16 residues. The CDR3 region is CASSLVSGKGLYEQYF. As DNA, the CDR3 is TGTGCCAGCAGCTTAGTCTCCGGGAAAGGCCTCTACGAGCAGTACTTC.

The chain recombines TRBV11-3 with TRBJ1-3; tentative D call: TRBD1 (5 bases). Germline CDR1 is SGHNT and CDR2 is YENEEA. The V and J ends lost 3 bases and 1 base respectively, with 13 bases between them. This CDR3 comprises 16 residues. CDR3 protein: CASSFDSSRSGNTIYF. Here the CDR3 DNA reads TGTGCCAGCAGCTTTGACAGCTCCCGATCTGGAAACACCATATATTTT.

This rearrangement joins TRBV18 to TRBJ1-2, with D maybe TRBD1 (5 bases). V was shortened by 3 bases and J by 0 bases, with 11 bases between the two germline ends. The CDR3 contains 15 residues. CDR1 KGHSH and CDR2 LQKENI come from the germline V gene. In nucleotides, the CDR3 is TGTGCCAGCTCACCGTCCGGGGGGGCTAACTATGGCTACACCTTC. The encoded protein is CASSPSGGANYGYTF.

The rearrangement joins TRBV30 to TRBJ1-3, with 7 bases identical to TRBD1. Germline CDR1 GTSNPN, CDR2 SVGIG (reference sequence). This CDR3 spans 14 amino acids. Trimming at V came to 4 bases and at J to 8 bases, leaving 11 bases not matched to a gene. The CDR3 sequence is CAWMRDSSVDTIYF. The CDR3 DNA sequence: TGTGCCTGGATGAGGGACAGTAGTGTTGACACCATATATTTT.

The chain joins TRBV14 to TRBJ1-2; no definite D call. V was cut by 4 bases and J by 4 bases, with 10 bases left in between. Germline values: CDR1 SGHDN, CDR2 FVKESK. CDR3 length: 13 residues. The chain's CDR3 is CASSPTGPYGYTF. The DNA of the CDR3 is TGTGCCAGCAGCCCTACGGGTCCCTATGGCTACACCTTC.

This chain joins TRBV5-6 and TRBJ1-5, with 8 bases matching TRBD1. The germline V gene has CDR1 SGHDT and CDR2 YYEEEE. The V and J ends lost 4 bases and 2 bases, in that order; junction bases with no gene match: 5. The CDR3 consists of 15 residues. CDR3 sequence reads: CASSGRTGRNQPQHF. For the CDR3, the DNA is TGTGCCAGCAGCGGGCGGACAGGGCGCAATCAGCCCCAGCATTTT.

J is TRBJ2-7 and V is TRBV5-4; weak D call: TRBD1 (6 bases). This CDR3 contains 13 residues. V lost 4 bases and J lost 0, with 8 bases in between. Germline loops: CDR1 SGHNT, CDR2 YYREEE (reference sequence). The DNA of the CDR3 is TGTGCCAGCAGCCGGGACACCTCCTACGAGCAGTACTTC. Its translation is CASSRDTSYEQYF.

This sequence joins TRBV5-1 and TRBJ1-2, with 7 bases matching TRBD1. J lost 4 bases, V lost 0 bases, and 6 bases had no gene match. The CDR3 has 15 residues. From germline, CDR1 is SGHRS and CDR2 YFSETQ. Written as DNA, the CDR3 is TGCGCCAGCAGCTTGGCCCCGGGACAGCCCTATGGCTACACCTTC. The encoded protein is CASSLAPGQPYGYTF.

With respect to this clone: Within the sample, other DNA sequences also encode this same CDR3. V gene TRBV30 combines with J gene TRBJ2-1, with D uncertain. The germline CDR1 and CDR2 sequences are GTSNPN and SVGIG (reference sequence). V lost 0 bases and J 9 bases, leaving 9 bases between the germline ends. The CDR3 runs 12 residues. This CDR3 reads CAWSVVLGEQFF. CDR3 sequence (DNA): TGTGCCTGGAGTGTGGTGCTAGGTGAGCAGTTCTTC.

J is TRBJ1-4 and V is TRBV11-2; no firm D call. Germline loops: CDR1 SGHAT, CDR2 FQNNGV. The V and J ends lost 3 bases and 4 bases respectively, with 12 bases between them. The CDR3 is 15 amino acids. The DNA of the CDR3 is TGTGCCAGCAGCTTGATCCCGTCGGGTAATGAAAAACTGTTTTTT. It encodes CASSLIPSGNEKLFF.

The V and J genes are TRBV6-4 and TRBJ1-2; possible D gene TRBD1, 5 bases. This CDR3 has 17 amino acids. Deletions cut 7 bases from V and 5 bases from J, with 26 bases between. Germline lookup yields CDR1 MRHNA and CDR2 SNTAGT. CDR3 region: CASIARQGRGRRYGYTF. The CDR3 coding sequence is TGTGCCAGCATCGCCCGCCAGGGTAGGGGTAGAAGGTATGGCTACACCTTC.

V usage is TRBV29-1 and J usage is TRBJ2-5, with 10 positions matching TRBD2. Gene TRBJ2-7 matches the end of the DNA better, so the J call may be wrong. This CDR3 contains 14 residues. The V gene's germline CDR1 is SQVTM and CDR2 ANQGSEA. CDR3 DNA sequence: TGCAGCGTTGAGGGGGCTAGCGGGAGCGCCGAGCAGTACTTC. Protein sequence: CSVEGASGSAEQYF.

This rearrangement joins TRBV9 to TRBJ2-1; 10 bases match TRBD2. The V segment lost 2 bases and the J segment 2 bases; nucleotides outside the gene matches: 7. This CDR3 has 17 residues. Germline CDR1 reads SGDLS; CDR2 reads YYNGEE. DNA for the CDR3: TGTGCCAGCAGCGTTCTAGCGGGAGCTACGGCCTACAATGAGCAGTTCTTC. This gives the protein CASSVLAGATAYNEQFF.